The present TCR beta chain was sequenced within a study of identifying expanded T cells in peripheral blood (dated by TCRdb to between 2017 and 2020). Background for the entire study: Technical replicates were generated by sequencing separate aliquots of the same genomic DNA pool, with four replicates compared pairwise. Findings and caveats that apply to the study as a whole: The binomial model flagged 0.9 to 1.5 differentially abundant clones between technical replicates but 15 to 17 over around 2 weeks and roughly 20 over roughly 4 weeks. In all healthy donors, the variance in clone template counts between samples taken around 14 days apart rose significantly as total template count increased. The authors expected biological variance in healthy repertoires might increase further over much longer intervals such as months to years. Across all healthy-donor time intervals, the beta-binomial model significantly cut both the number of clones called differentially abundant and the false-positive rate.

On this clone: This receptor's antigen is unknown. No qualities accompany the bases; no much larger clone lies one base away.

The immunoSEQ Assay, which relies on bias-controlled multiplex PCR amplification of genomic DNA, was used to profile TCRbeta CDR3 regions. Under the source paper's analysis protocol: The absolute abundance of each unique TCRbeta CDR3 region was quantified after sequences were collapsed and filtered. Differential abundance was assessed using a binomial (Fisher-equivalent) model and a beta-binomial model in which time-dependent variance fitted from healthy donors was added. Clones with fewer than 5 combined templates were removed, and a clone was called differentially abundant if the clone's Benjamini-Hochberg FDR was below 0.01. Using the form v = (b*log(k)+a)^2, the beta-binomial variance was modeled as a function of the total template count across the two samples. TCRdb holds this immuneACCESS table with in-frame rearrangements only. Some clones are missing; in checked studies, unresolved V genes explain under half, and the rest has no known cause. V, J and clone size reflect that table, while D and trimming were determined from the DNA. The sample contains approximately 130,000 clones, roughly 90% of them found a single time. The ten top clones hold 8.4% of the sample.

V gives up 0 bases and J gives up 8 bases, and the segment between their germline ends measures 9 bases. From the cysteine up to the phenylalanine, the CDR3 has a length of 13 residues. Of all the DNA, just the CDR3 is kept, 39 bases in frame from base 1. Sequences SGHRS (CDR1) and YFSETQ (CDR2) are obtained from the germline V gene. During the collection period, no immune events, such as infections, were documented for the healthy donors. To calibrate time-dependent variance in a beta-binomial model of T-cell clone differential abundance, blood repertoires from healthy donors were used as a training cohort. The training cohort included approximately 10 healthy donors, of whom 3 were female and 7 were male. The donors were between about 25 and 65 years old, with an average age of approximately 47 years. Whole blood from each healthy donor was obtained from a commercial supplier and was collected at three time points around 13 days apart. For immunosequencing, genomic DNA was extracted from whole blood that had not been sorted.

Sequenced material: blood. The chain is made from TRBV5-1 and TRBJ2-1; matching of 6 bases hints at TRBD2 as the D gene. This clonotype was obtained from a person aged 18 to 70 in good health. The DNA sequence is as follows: TGCGCCAGCAGCTTGGACTGGGGGGATGAGCAGTTCTTC. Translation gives CASSLDWGDEQFF.